This is a list of T cell receptor beta chains from one sample in a study of blood T cells in healthy people across ages. TCRdb re-called the 5' RACE reads through MiXCR, storing one row per CDR3 protein. The table has around 500,000 distinct CDR3 sequences, about 27% seen once. The same data also contributed to another study, on T cells of mothers and their children.

The sequenced material came from blood. Receptors were obtained from a boy younger than 10 in good health. Both conserved end residues are trimmed from each CDR3. D genes are given only for firm matches.

v_gene	d_gene	j_gene	CDR3aa
TRBV5-1	TRBD2	TRBJ2-5	ASSWGLAGNQETQY
TRBV5-5	-	TRBJ1-4	ASSLFGVDENEKLF
TRBV11-2	-	TRBJ2-7	ASLGGPSYEQY
TRBV6-1	-	TRBJ2-6	ASSEPSGANVLT
TRBV5-1	-	TRBJ2-5	ASSLAESPRGETQY
TRBV20-1	-	TRBJ1-4	SARDGRGEKLF
TRBV5-1	TRBD1	TRBJ2-3	ASSEGQITDTQY
TRBV12-3/TRBV12-4	TRBD1	TRBJ1-4	ASSGDRGSATNEKLF
TRBV9	-	-	ASGGAENEQF
TRBV5-5	-	TRBJ2-5	ASSSVQTQY
TRBV20-1	TRBD1	TRBJ2-7	SALMGTGDYEQY
TRBV29-1	TRBD2	TRBJ2-1	STGRPQGNEQF
TRBV11-2	-	TRBJ2-1	ASSLGQQGWEQF
TRBV7-2	-	TRBJ2-2	ASSPASTVTGELF
TRBV21-1	-	TRBJ1-2	ASSKGGLGRRDGYT
TRBV4-3	TRBD1	TRBJ1-4	ASSQVQGATTNEKLF
TRBV5-1	TRBD2	TRBJ2-5	ASSWETSGDETQY
TRBV9	-	TRBJ2-3	ASSSPGDHFRDTQY
TRBV20-1	-	TRBJ2-6	SATGANVLT
TRBV2	-	TRBJ2-3	ASSWQGGTDTQY
TRBV3-1	TRBD2	TRBJ2-1	ASSLAGGDNEQF
TRBV6-5	TRBD1	TRBJ1-2	ASRSPQGAGGYT
TRBV6-2/TRBV6-3	TRBD2	TRBJ2-1	ASSHPGGESSYNEQF
TRBV15	-	TRBJ2-5	ATSRGKKQETQY
TRBV6-6	-	TRBJ1-2	ASSKQGLYGYT
TRBV12-3/TRBV12-4	TRBD1	TRBJ2-3	ASSRTGSDTQY
TRBV5-5	TRBD1	TRBJ2-2	AGSLGTGTTGELF